The 29 T cell receptor beta chains below come from one sample, sequenced in a study of blood T cell repertoires in COVID-19. Profiling relied on immunoSEQ multiplex PCR, and the TCRdb table lists in-frame clones only, not all of them. The sample consists of 200,000 or so clones, 75% to 90% of them appearing once. Sequencing used PBMCs or T cells enriched from blood (not recorded which). These receptor sequences come from a woman aged 40 to 50 with acute COVID-19.

The CDR3 bases are TGTGCCAGCAGTTTGGGGAGCTATGGCTACACCTTC. Encoded protein: CASSLGSYGYTF. The J gene is TRBJ1-2, the V gene TRBV12-3 or TRBV12-4; D call uncertain. This CDR3 is 12 amino acids long. V lost 3 bases and J lost 4, with 6 bases in between.

The CDR3: CASIDGRVSYNEQFF. The DNA of the CDR3 is TGTGCCAGCATAGACGGTCGGGTCTCCTACAATGAGCAGTTCTTC. The rearrangement links TRBV6-5 to TRBJ2-1; D is unresolved. Trimming stripped 7 bases from V and 0 bases from J, with 13 bases between. Germline V gene data show CDR1 as MNHEY and CDR2 as SVGAGI. The CDR3 totals 15 residues.

Here the CDR3 DNA reads TGCGCCAGCAGCCAACCTCCGTCGGTAGCGGGGGGCGGTGAGCAGTTCTTC. It is translated as CASSQPPSVAGGGEQFF. The V gene is TRBV4-1, the J gene TRBJ2-1; 10 bases are shared with TRBD2. Germline V gene lookup returns CDR1 MGHRA and CDR2 YSYEKL. This CDR3 is 17 amino acids long. V lost 2 bases and J lost 9; bases outside the gene matches: 13.

V and J are TRBV19 and TRBJ2-3, with TRBD2 identical over 10 bases. V lost 6 bases and J lost 0; bases outside the gene matches: 0. The CDR3 consists of 14 residues. Per the germline V gene, CDR1 is LNHDA and CDR2 is SQIVND (reference sequence). CDR3 residues: CASRGLASTDTQYF. The CDR3 coding sequence is TGTGCCAGTAGGGGACTAGCGAGCACAGATACGCAGTATTTT.

The chain couples TRBV5-4 to TRBJ2-7; no firm D call. The CDR3 covers 15 residues. Germline V CDR1 and CDR2: SGHNT, YYREEE (reference sequence). Trimming pared 4 bases from V and 4 bases from J, leaving 18 bases between. CDR3 sequence: CASSGSSGRQYEQYF. The DNA for the CDR3 is TGTGCCAGCAGCGGTTCCAGTGGAAGACAATACGAGCAGTACTTC. Together with reference TRBV5-4 and TRBJ2-7, the CDR3 gives the full variable domain: ETGVTQSPTHLIKTRGQQVTLRCSSQSGHNTVSWYQQALGQGPQFIFQYYREEENGRGNFPPRFSGLQFPNYSSELNVNALELDDSALYLCASSGSSGRQYEQYFGPGTRLTVT.

This clone occurred once. The chain has TRBV7-6 and TRBJ1-3; D ambiguous. From germline, CDR1 is SGHVS and CDR2 FNYEAQ. The CDR3 runs 16 residues. The germline V and J ends were trimmed by 0 bases and 4 bases, with 13 bases remaining between them. The chain's CDR3 is CASSLARPTGGNTIYF. In nucleotides, the CDR3 is TGTGCCAGCAGCTTAGCGCGGCCAACTGGAGGAAACACCATATATTTT.

This chain connects TRBV19 to TRBJ2-1, with D possibly being TRBD2 (6 bases). The V gene lost 3 bases and the J gene lost 3 bases, with 12 bases spanning the gap. Looked up from germline, CDR1 is LNHDA and CDR2 is SQIVND (reference sequence). CDR3 length: 15 residues. The CDR3 sequence is CASSIRRERYNEQFF. In DNA form, the CDR3 reads TGTGCCAGTAGTATTCGGCGGGAACGCTACAATGAGCAGTTCTTC.

The chain recombines TRBV5-1 with TRBJ1-1, with D perhaps TRBD1 (5 bases). Looked up from germline, CDR1 is SGHRS and CDR2 is YFSETQ. The CDR3 consists of 13 residues. Trimming took off 3 bases at V and 4 bases at J, with 10 bases between the two ends. The CDR3: CASSSPGGTEAFF. In nucleotides, the CDR3 is TGCGCCAGCAGCTCCCCGGGGGGCACTGAAGCTTTCTTT.

The chain joins TRBV5-1 to TRBJ2-3, with 15 bases that match TRBD2. V lost 4 bases to trimming and J lost 4 bases; unmatched junction nucleotides: 4. CDR1 and CDR2 from the germline V gene are SGHRS and YFSETQ. This CDR3 has 16 amino acids. CDR3 protein: CASSPGTSGGSDTQYF. In DNA, the CDR3 is TGCGCCAGCAGCCCCGGGACTAGCGGGGGGTCAGATACGCAGTATTTT.

The chain combines TRBV3-1 (or the pseudogene TRBV3-2) with TRBJ2-1, with 12 bases matching TRBD2. J lost 9 bases, V lost 0 bases, and 15 bases had no gene match. Per germline, CDR1 LGHDT and CDR2 YNNKEL (reference sequence). This CDR3 is built from 19 residues. The CDR3 sequence: CASSQEGLAGGILTGEQFF. CDR3 in DNA: TGTGCCAGCAGCCAAGAAGGCCTAGCGGGGGGGATACTAACGGGTGAGCAGTTCTTC.

V usage is TRBV5-1 and J usage is TRBJ2-5, with D perhaps TRBD2 (6 bases). CDR1 SGHRS and CDR2 YFSETQ come from the germline V gene. The ends were cut back, 0 bases at V and 5 bases at J, with 8 bases in the middle. The CDR3 runs to 13 residues. The CDR3 spells CASSLGLAETQYF. The CDR3, as DNA: TGCGCCAGCAGCTTGGGGCTAGCGGAGACCCAGTACTTC.

In this sample, this clone turned up once. This chain joins TRBV7-2 and TRBJ2-1, with a tentative D call TRBD2 (6 bases). The CDR3 extends over 14 amino acids. Trimming left V 0 bases short and J 15 bases short, with 18 bases between. Germline V gene lookup returns CDR1 SGHTA and CDR2 FQGNSA. DNA of the CDR3: TGTGCCAGCAGCTTAGCTTCAGGGCCCGGGGGTTGGTTCTTC. Protein: CASSLASGPGGWFF.

This chain connects TRBV19 to TRBJ2-3, with TRBD2 identical over 8 bases. CDR1 is LNHDA, CDR2 SQIVND, per germline (reference sequence). V gave up 4 bases and J gave up 0 bases; unmatched junction bases: 6. The CDR3 spans 16 residues. The CDR3 bases are TGTGCCAGTAGTACGAGGACTAGCAGTAGCACAGATACGCAGTATTTT. Translating gives CASSTRTSSSTDTQYF. Full variable domain (missing parts from reference TRBV19 and TRBJ2-3): DGGITQSPKYLFRKEGQNVTLSCEQNLNHDAMYWYRQDPGQGLRLIYYSQIVNDFQKGDIAEGYSVSREKKESFPLTVTSAQKNPTAFYLCASSTRTSSSTDTQYFGPGTRLTVL.

This clone was counted between two and nine times. The V gene is TRBV29-1, the J gene TRBJ1-3, with D uncertain. The V and J ends lost 7 bases and 0 bases respectively, with 16 bases between them. Per the germline V gene, CDR1 is SQVTM and CDR2 is ANQGSEA. The CDR3 has 15 residues. The CDR3 loop is CSAQDPSHSGNTIYF. The CDR3 DNA is TGCAGCGCCCAAGATCCAAGCCACTCTGGAAACACCATATATTTT.

The chain has TRBV7-2 and TRBJ2-5; 7 bases are a match to TRBD2. The CDR3 sequence is 18 residues long. Germline values: CDR1 SGHTA, CDR2 FQGNSA. J was trimmed by 5 bases and V by 2 bases; bases with no gene match: 17. CDR3 in DNA: TGTGCCAGCAGCTTATCGGTGCGGGCTAGCGGTACGGCGGAGACCCAGTACTTC. Protein product: CASSLSVRASGTAETQYF.

The genes are TRBV10-3 and TRBJ2-5; TRBD2 aligns across 8 bases. V shed 6 bases, J shed 1 base, and the junction held 7 bases outside the gene matches. This CDR3 region has 15 residues. Germline CDR1 reads ENHRY; CDR2 reads SYGVKD. CDR3 in amino acids: CAIRPGRASQETQYF. For the CDR3, the DNA is TGTGCCATCAGACCCGGGAGGGCGTCCCAAGAGACCCAGTACTTC.

V gene TRBV4-1 combines with J gene TRBJ2-1, with 14 bases lining up with TRBD2. In germline, CDR1 is MGHRA, CDR2 YSYEKL. There are 19 residues in the CDR3. V was clipped by 3 bases and J by 0 bases; unmatched bases: 7. The CDR3 spells CASSHRLAGGSSSYNEQFF. As DNA, the CDR3 is TGCGCCAGCAGCCACCGACTAGCGGGAGGGTCCAGCTCCTACAATGAGCAGTTCTTC.

This rearrangement joins TRBV5-1 to TRBJ2-5; 10 bases align to TRBD2. The CDR3 totals 15 residues. The J segment lost 2 bases and the V segment lost 7 bases, leaving 8 bases of the junction unmatched. In germline, CDR1 is SGHRS, CDR2 YFSETQ. CDR3 region: CASRDLLAGQETQYF. CDR3 bases: TGCGCCAGCCGAGACCTACTAGCGGGGCAAGAGACCCAGTACTTC.

This clone has just one count. The rearrangement links TRBV19 to TRBJ1-5; D possibly corresponds to TRBD1 (6 bases). CDR3 size: 15 residues. The ends were cut back, 6 bases at V and 0 bases at J, with 12 bases in the middle. Germline CDR1 is LNHDA and CDR2 is SQIVND (reference sequence). The chain's CDR3 is CASRIRGGSNQPQHF. CDR3 sequence (DNA): TGTGCCAGTAGAATTAGAGGGGGTAGCAATCAGCCCCAGCATTTT. Together with reference TRBV19 and TRBJ1-5, the CDR3 gives the full variable domain: DGGITQSPKYLFRKEGQNVTLSCEQNLNHDAMYWYRQDPGQGLRLIYYSQIVNDFQKGDIAEGYSVSREKKESFPLTVTSAQKNPTAFYLCASRIRGGSNQPQHFGDGTRLSIL.

The chain is built from TRBV27 and TRBJ1-6, with a tentative D call TRBD1 (5 bases). Germline lookup yields CDR1 MNHEY and CDR2 SMNVEV (reference sequence). The ends were cut back, 3 bases at V and 9 bases at J, with 12 bases in the middle. The CDR3 spans 14 residues. In DNA form, the CDR3 reads TGTGCCAGCAGTTTCTCGGGGGTTACTTCACCCCTCCACTTT. Translation: CASSFSGVTSPLHF.

The rearrangement uses TRBV4-2 and TRBJ1-3, with D hard to call. This CDR3 contains 14 residues. Germline values: CDR1 LGHNA, CDR2 YNFKEQ. Between the trimmed V and J ends, which lost 1 base and 3 bases, there was a span of 7 bases. The CDR3 DNA sequence: TGTGCCAGCAGCCAAGCGTCGGTTGGAAACACCATATATTTT. As protein: CASSQASVGNTIYF.

This rearrangement joins TRBV5-5 to TRBJ2-7; 7 bases agree with TRBD1. CDR1 and CDR2 from the germline V gene are SGHKS and YYEKEE (reference sequence). The CDR3 is 16 amino acids. Trimming removed 0 bases from V and 4 bases from J; junction bases left unmatched: 10. The CDR3 DNA sequence: TGTGCCAGCAGCTTGGAGGGGGACAGTAGGGTATACGAGCAGTACTTC. Protein product: CASSLEGDSRVYEQYF.

This clone has only one observation. At one end the junction does not follow the germline gene, possibly because of a read error. This chain uses TRBV29-1 with TRBJ2-3, with D unresolved. Germline loops: CDR1 SQVTM, CDR2 ANQGSEA. The CDR3 has 12 amino acids. The CDR3 region has the DNA TGCAGCTTTGAGGCGGACACAGATACGCAGTATTTT. Translating it yields CSFEADTDTQYF.

The genes are TRBV9 and TRBJ2-1; 8 bases map to TRBD1. In germline, CDR1 is SGDLS, CDR2 YYNGEE. This CDR3 contains 15 residues. The trim removed 3 bases at V and 4 bases at J, leaving 6 bases unmatched. The DNA of the CDR3 is TGTGCCAGCAGCGGCCGGGACAGGACTTACAATGAGCAGTTCTTC. It is translated as CASSGRDRTYNEQFF.

The table lists this clone with many counts. V is TRBV28 and J is TRBJ2-7, with D unresolved. Germline V lookup: CDR1 MDHEN, CDR2 SYDVKM. V lost 6 bases and J lost 5, with 14 bases in between. This CDR3 region has 13 residues. CDR3 nucleotides: TGTGCCAGCAGGCCCTCCCCAACGGACGAGCAGTACTTC. The encoded protein is CASRPSPTDEQYF. The whole variable domain, filled in from reference TRBV28 and TRBJ2-7, reads DVKVTQSSRYLVKRTGEKVFLECVQDMDHENMFWYRQDPGLGLRLIYFSYDVKMKEKGDIPEGYSVSREKKERFSLILESASTNQTSMYLCASRPSPTDEQYFGPGTRLTVT.

In this sample, this clone turned up once. This chain uses TRBV4-1 with TRBJ1-1; D gene unclear. The germline V gene has CDR1 MGHRA and CDR2 YSYEKL. Trimming cost V 0 bases and J 2 bases, with 7 bases left between them. This CDR3 has 14 amino acids. CDR3: CASSQDQANTEAFF. The CDR3 bases are TGCGCCAGCAGCCAAGACCAGGCCAACACTGAAGCTTTCTTT.

The genes are TRBV19 and TRBJ2-5; 12 bases map to TRBD2. CDR1 is LNHDA and CDR2 is SQIVND in the germline V gene (reference sequence). With V trimmed by 3 bases and J by 1 base, 6 bases remained unmatched. This CDR3 contains 17 residues. This CDR3 reads CASSIGTSGSLQETQYF. The CDR3, as DNA: TGTGCCAGTAGTATCGGGACTAGCGGGTCCCTCCAAGAGACCCAGTACTTC.

This clone was observed a single time. The J gene is TRBJ2-1, the V gene TRBV6-4; D is perhaps TRBD1 (6 bases). The germline V gene has CDR1 MRHNA and CDR2 SNTAGT. The CDR3 has 16 residues. Trimming removed 2 bases at V and 0 bases at J, with 11 bases between. CDR3 residues: CASSDLDSNSYNEQFF. In nucleotides, the CDR3 is TGTGCCAGCAGTGACCTGGACAGTAACTCCTACAATGAGCAGTTCTTC.

The J gene is TRBJ2-5, the V gene TRBV3-1 (or the pseudogene TRBV3-2); D is unclear. Germline loops: CDR1 LGHDT, CDR2 YNNKEL (reference sequence). The V end was cut by 0 bases, the J end by 2 bases, with 10 bases between. The CDR3 loop spans 15 amino acids. For the CDR3, the DNA is TGTGCCAGCAGCCAAGATGGGCAGTTTCAAGAGACCCAGTACTTC. Protein: CASSQDGQFQETQYF.